The sequence of this T cell receptor (beta chain) was determined in a study of persistence of HIV-infected CD4 T cells. This CDR3 has 15 amino acids. Germline values: CDR1 SGHRS, CDR2 YFSETQ. J lost 2 bases, V lost 0 bases, and 4 bases had no gene match. About this clone itself: The antigen is not known.

Cells were stimulated with CMV-infected fibroblast lysates at 10 ug/mL. Memory cells lacking CD40L and CD69 with high CD45RO were sorted. This was the immunoSEQ version 4 assay in survey mode. Repertoires were generated with immunoSEQ multiplex PCR, while TCRdb's copy carries only in-frame clones and drops some. The sample shows about 28,000 clones, 82% of them seen only once. The receptor was derived from an adult man with HIV who was CMV-seropositive. Specimen: CD4+ T cells sorted from PBMCs after approximately 19-hour stimulation, collected from a patient who received antiretroviral therapy. The chain links TRBV5-1 to TRBJ2-7; 8 bases line up with TRBD2. The CDR3 region is CASSLASGGTYEQYF. DNA of the CDR3: TGCGCCAGCAGCTTGGCCAGCGGGGGAACCTACGAGCAGTACTTC.